Below, 6 T cell receptor beta chains from the same sample are listed, as sequenced in a study of hypomethylating agent response in myelodysplastic syndrome (dated by TCRdb to about 2021). The library came from the immunoSEQ multiplex PCR assay. In TCRdb, the immuneACCESS table is reduced to in-frame sequences with V and J assigned. These tables do not hold every clone; where another copy was compared, an unresolved V gene accounts for under half, and the others remain unexplained. This sample is represented by 5,000 to 7,000 clones; roughly 85% of them were singletons. The ten largest clones capture 11% of the sample. Sequenced here: bone marrow, sampled before or after starting hypomethylating agent treatment for myelodysplastic syndrome (not recorded which). These TCRs come from a human donor with myelodysplastic syndrome.

On this clone: Germline and junction disagree at one end, which may indicate a read error. V is TRBV10-3 and J is TRBJ2-7; D ambiguous. The CDR3 totals 14 residues. The germline CDR1 and CDR2 sequences are ENHRY and SYGVKD. CDR3 DNA sequence: TGTGCCATCAGTGACTTCGGACGTGTCTACGGGCAGTACTTC. It codes for CAISDFGRVYGQYF.

This clone was seen a handful of times. The chain couples TRBV10-3 to TRBJ2-7; D is unclear. The CDR3 is 13 amino acids. Germline V gives CDR1 ENHRY, CDR2 SYGVKD. The V end was cut by 3 bases, the J end by 4 bases, with 10 bases between. The CDR3 DNA reads as TGTGCCATCAGTGATGGGTCCCAATACGAGCAGTACTTC. It codes for CAISDGSQYEQYF.

V is TRBV5-1 and J is TRBJ2-3; D may be TRBD1 (5 bases). This CDR3 is 17 amino acids long. Germline CDR1 and CDR2: SGHRS and YFSETQ. Trimming took off 0 bases at V and 1 base at J, with 15 bases between the two ends. This CDR3 is CASSLALGAAGTDTQYF. The CDR3 region has the DNA TGCGCCAGCAGCTTGGCCTTAGGGGCGGCCGGCACAGATACGCAGTATTTT.

The chain uses TRBV10-1 and TRBJ1-3; D is ambiguous. This CDR3 has 11 residues. The V end was cut by 6 bases, the J end by 4 bases, with 4 bases between. Per the germline V gene, CDR1 is WNHNN and CDR2 is SYGVQD (reference sequence). The CDR3 here is CASSQGNTIYF. The CDR3 bases are TGCGCCAGCAGCCAAGGAAACACCATATATTTT.

DNA for the CDR3: TGTGCCAGCAGTTTCTCGCGCGAGCAGTACTTC. Protein: CASSFSREQYF. The chain carries TRBV28 and TRBJ2-5; D uncertain. The J call is in doubt because the DNA end fits TRBJ2-7 better. The germline gives CDR1 MDHEN, CDR2 SYDVKM. The CDR3 is made up of 11 amino acids.

This chain links TRBV12-5 with TRBJ1-5, with TRBD1 identical over 8 bases. The V gene's germline CDR1 is LGHNT and CDR2 FRNRAP. The J segment lost 8 bases and the V segment lost 1 base, leaving 4 bases of the junction unmatched. There are 14 residues in the CDR3. CDR3 protein: CASGLDRDRKPQHF. The CDR3 DNA follows: TGTGCTAGTGGTTTGGACCGGGACAGGAAGCCCCAGCATTTT.